The 13 T cell receptor beta chains in this list originate from one sample, sequenced in a study of blood T cells in healthy people across ages. Primed by a sample-barcoded 5' primer and a J-beta primer mix, a second PCR proceeded for about 6 to 11 cycles. TCRdb reanalysed the 5' RACE reads using MiXCR and keeps one entry per CDR3 protein. Of about a million distinct CDR3 sequences listed, about 44% are singletons. Sequencing was performed on blood. All receptors come from a man aged 25-40 years in good health.

In its sample, this clonotype was seen many times. The gene calls are TRBV7-6 and TRBJ1-1, with D possibly TRBD1 on 6 matching bases. Trimming pared 4 bases from V and 1 base from J, leaving 16 bases between. CDR1 is SGHVS, CDR2 FNYEAQ, per germline. This CDR3 contains 16 residues. CDR3 DNA: TGTGCCAGCAGCTCCCCCAGGGGTCCCGGGAACACTGAAGCTTTCTTT. It encodes CASSSPRGPGNTEAFF.

The chain joins TRBV4-2 to TRBJ2-5, with 7 bases that match TRBD2. This CDR3 is 15 amino acids long. CDR1 and CDR2 from the germline V gene are LGHNA and YNFKEQ. The V segment lost 3 bases and the J segment 5 bases; nucleotides outside the gene matches: 9. CDR3 DNA: TGTGCCAGCAGCCATACCGCCAGCGGGAAGGAGACCCAGTACTTC. This encodes CASSHTASGKETQYF.

The rearrangement uses TRBV12-3 or TRBV12-4 and TRBJ2-2; the D gene is possibly TRBD1 (7 bases). V was shortened by 1 base and J by 5 bases, with 14 bases between the two germline ends. The CDR3 has 16 residues. This chain's CDR3 is CASSLGRDSGTGELFF. The CDR3 nucleotides read TGTGCCAGCAGTTTAGGACGGGACAGCGGGACCGGGGAGCTGTTTTTT.

The V call is TRBV3-1, the J call TRBJ2-4, with TRBD2 matching over 9 bases. CDR3 size: 18 residues. Germline assignment: CDR1 LGHDT and CDR2 YNNKEL (reference sequence). V was clipped by 1 base and J by 3 bases; unmatched bases: 10. The DNA of the CDR3 is TGTGCCAGCAGCCAAGGCCGATCTAGCGGGGCTGTCAAAAACATTCAGTACTTC. This codes for CASSQGRSSGAVKNIQYF.

The chain uses TRBV24-1 and TRBJ2-3; D is unclear. The CDR3 contains 13 residues. CDR1 and CDR2 from the germline V gene are KGHDR and SFDVKD. V gave up 3 bases and J gave up 3 bases, with 6 bases separating them. CDR3: CATSDTLTDTQYF. The CDR3 DNA is TGTGCCACCAGTGATACCCTAACAGATACGCAGTATTTT.

The chain couples TRBV4-2 to TRBJ1-2; TRBD1 matches at 11 bases. The CDR3 is made up of 16 amino acids. Germline V gene data show CDR1 as LGHNA and CDR2 as YNFKEQ. V lost 6 bases and J lost 3; bases outside the gene matches: 9. The CDR3 bases are TGTGCCAGCAGGTGGACAGGGGGCCTAGGGGACTATGGCTACACCTTC. This translates into CASRWTGGLGDYGYTF.

The chain couples TRBV7-2 to TRBJ1-2, with TRBD1 as a possible D gene (6 bases). The CDR3 length is 14 residues. Germline V gene data show CDR1 as SGHTA and CDR2 as FQGNSA. Between the trimmed V and J ends, which lost 1 base and 4 bases, there was a span of 10 bases. As DNA, the CDR3 is TGTGCCAGCAGCTTAGATGGACAGAGCTATGGCTACACCTTC. Protein sequence: CASSLDGQSYGYTF.

CDR3 protein: CASSLIVWNTEAFF. CDR3 bases: TGTGCCAGCAGCTTGATCGTGTGGAACACTGAAGCTTTCTTT. The V and J genes are TRBV7-9 and TRBJ1-1; no reliable D call. The CDR3 covers 14 residues. Trimming pared 3 bases from V and 1 base from J, leaving 9 bases between. Germline CDR1 reads SEHNR; CDR2 reads FQNEAQ (reference sequence).

This clonotype was recorded a few times. This chain's CDR3 is CATSSSRPSYEQYF. The CDR3 nucleotides read TGTGCCACCAGCAGTTCTCGTCCCTCCTACGAGCAGTACTTC. V usage is TRBV15 and J usage is TRBJ2-7, with unresolved D. CDR3 length: 14 amino acids. V lost 3 bases and J 0 bases, leaving 9 bases between the germline ends. Germline loops: CDR1 LNHNV, CDR2 YYDKDF (reference sequence).

This clonotype has more than one count but fewer than ten. The V gene is TRBV6-4, the J gene TRBJ2-7; D assignment may be TRBD1 or TRBD2 (5 bases each). The last part of the DNA fits TRBJ2-4 better; the J call may be wrong. There are 17 residues in the CDR3. Per germline, CDR1 MRHNA and CDR2 SNTAGT. In DNA, the CDR3 is TGTGCCAACCTCTTCTTGGCCGGGACCCCCAAGGAGAACATTCAGTACTTC. Amino acids: CANLFLAGTPKENIQYF.

This clonotype was counted once. The rearrangement uses TRBV6-5 and TRBJ2-2; the D gene could be TRBD1 or TRBD2 (7 bases each). V was trimmed by 0 bases and J by 3 bases, leaving 14 bases between them. This CDR3 is built from 17 residues. From germline, CDR1 is MNHEY and CDR2 SVGAGI. The CDR3 region is CASSYSPGGGDTGELFF. CDR3 bases: TGTGCCAGCAGTTACTCCCCAGGGGGAGGGGACACCGGGGAGCTGTTTTTT.

The V call is TRBV7-2, the J call TRBJ1-1, with TRBD1 matching over 8 bases. This CDR3 region has 14 residues. Trimming took 5 bases from V and 5 from J; bases not matched to a gene: 7. Germline loops: CDR1 SGHTA, CDR2 FQGNSA. The CDR3 sequence: CASSPDRVVTEAFF. The CDR3 DNA sequence: TGTGCCAGCAGCCCGGACAGGGTCGTGACTGAAGCTTTCTTT.

This clonotype occurred a few times. J is TRBJ2-4 and V is TRBV12-3 or TRBV12-4; TRBD2 might be the D (7 bases). CDR3 size: 18 residues. V was cut by 5 bases and J by 1 base, with 21 bases left in between. The CDR3 sequence is CASSRTEFYGGAKNIQYF. The CDR3 bases are TGTGCCAGCAGTCGGACAGAATTCTACGGGGGGGCCAAAAACATTCAGTACTTC.